These 10 T cell receptor beta chains were all obtained from the same sample, sequenced in a study of blood T cell repertoires in COVID-19. Assay: immunoSEQ multiplex PCR; the TCRdb copy retains only in-frame clones and omits some. Counted here are hundreds of thousands of clones, roughly nine tenths occurring once; the ten biggest clones make up 0.9% to 1.2%. What was sequenced was PBMCs or T cells enriched from blood (not recorded which). These receptors all come from a man in his thirties or forties who had recovered from COVID-19.

V usage is TRBV29-1 and J usage is TRBJ2-1; 11 positions agree with TRBD2. V lost 8 bases to trimming and J lost 4 bases; unmatched junction nucleotides: 1. CDR1 is SQVTM, CDR2 ANQGSEA, per germline. There are 12 residues in the CDR3. CDR3 sequence (DNA): TGCAGCATAGCGGGAGGGTACAATGAGCAGTTCTTC. Translated, it gives CSIAGGYNEQFF.

The sample holds one count of this clone. The chain recombines TRBV28 with TRBJ2-5; tentatively, D is TRBD2 (6 bases). V was cut by 7 bases and J by 3 bases, with 18 bases left in between. The germline V gene encodes CDR1 MDHEN and CDR2 SYDVKM. The CDR3 loop spans 15 amino acids. CDR3 sequence (DNA): TGTGCCAGCACCACGGGGCTAGCGAGGAAAGAGACCCAGTACTTC. Translated: CASTTGLARKETQYF.

This clone was found a few times. The rearrangement joins TRBV9 to TRBJ1-2; D unclear. CDR1 SGDLS and CDR2 YYNGEE come from the germline V gene. V dropped 0 bases and J dropped 3 bases, with 12 bases sitting between them. This CDR3 region has 15 residues. CDR3: CASSVVGRRYYGYTF. CDR3 DNA: TGTGCCAGCAGCGTAGTGGGCAGGAGGTACTATGGCTACACCTTC.

The genes are TRBV19 and TRBJ2-7; D uncertain. The germline V gene encodes CDR1 LNHDA and CDR2 SQIVND (reference sequence). The CDR3 totals 15 residues. The V and J ends lost 1 base and 4 bases respectively, with 14 bases between them. CDR3 protein: CASSIVITKPYEQYF. The CDR3 DNA reads TGTGCCAGTAGTATAGTAATAACTAAGCCATACGAGCAGTACTTC.

V and J are TRBV10-3 and TRBJ2-7; D is perhaps TRBD1 (5 bases). V lost 8 bases to trimming and J lost 2 bases, with 16 bases between them. The CDR3 extends over 14 amino acids. The germline V gene encodes CDR1 ENHRY and CDR2 SYGVKD. The CDR3 bases are TGTGCCATCGCGACGGCCCAAGGGGCCTACGAGCAGTACTTC. It yields the protein CAIATAQGAYEQYF.

In this sample, this clone turned up once. The chain links TRBV5-1 to TRBJ1-4; TRBD1 matches at 8 bases. CDR1 and CDR2 from the germline V gene are SGHRS and YFSETQ. The V segment lost 5 bases and the J segment 8 bases; nucleotides outside the gene matches: 14. This CDR3 has 16 residues. The CDR3 reads CASRGGQGIIDEKLFF. CDR3 in DNA: TGCGCCAGCAGAGGAGGACAGGGCATAATCGACGAAAAACTGTTTTTT. Combining the CDR3 with reference TRBV5-1 and TRBJ1-4 gives the whole variable domain KAGVTQTPRYLIKTRGQQVTLSCSPISGHRSVSWYQQTPGQGLQFLFEYFSETQRNKGNFPGRFSGRQFSNSRSEMNVSTLELGDSALYLCASRGGQGIIDEKLFFGSGTQLSVL.

This chain uses TRBV9 with TRBJ2-3; 10 bases agree with TRBD2. J gave up 2 bases and V 1 base, and 7 bases lay outside the gene matches. Germline-derived CDR1 and CDR2 are SGDLS and YYNGEE. The CDR3 contains 17 residues. CDR3 loop: CASSVTSGGGHTDTQYF. CDR3 sequence (DNA): TGTGCCAGCAGCGTAACGAGCGGGGGGGGTCACACAGATACGCAGTATTTT. The full variable domain, rest sourced from reference TRBV9 and TRBJ2-3, is DSGVTQTPKHLITATGQRVTLRCSPRSGDLSVYWYQQSLDQGLQFLIQYYNGEERAKGNILERFSAQQFPDLHSELNLSSLELGDSALYFCASSVTSGGGHTDTQYFGPGTRLTVL.

The V and J genes are TRBV7-2 and TRBJ2-6; D unclear. Germline values: CDR1 SGHTA, CDR2 FQGNSA. Trimming cost V 4 bases and J 0 bases, with 4 bases left between them. The CDR3 is 14 amino acids. The DNA of the CDR3 is TGTGCCAGCAGCTCCCTCTCTGGGGCCAACGTCCTGACTTTC. Protein sequence: CASSSLSGANVLTF.

The genes are TRBV2 and TRBJ1-4, with 9 positions matching TRBD1. J lost 7 bases, V lost 4 bases, and 7 bases had no gene match. CDR1 and CDR2 from the germline V gene are SNHLY and FYNNEI. The CDR3 covers 15 residues. The DNA of the CDR3 is TGTGCCAGCAGTGCGGACAGGGGAGGAGGTGAAAAACTGTTTTTT. This gives the protein CASSADRGGGEKLFF.

The chain carries TRBV28 and TRBJ1-5; D possibly corresponds to TRBD1 (5 bases). CDR1 is MDHEN and CDR2 is SYDVKM in the germline V gene. V gave up 7 bases and J gave up 3 bases, with 19 bases separating them. This CDR3 region has 16 residues. In nucleotides, the CDR3 is TGTGCCAGCATCCAAGGACACTCCAAGGCCAATCAGCCCCAGCATTTT. Encoded protein: CASIQGHSKANQPQHF.